A selection of T cell receptor beta chains follows, all from one sample in a study of cytomegalovirus exposure and HLA in healthy donors. Some clones are missing from TCRdb's copy, which holds only in-frame ones; the method was immunoSEQ multiplex PCR. The table has fewer than 120,000 clones, under 85% seen once. Source material: PBMCs. The receptors were gathered from a man aged 25 to 45 in good health and CMV-seropositive. CDR3s include the opening cysteine and the closing phenylalanine or tryptophan.

>TRBV18|TRBJ1-2
CASSQGAGYGYTF
>TRBV7-3|TRBJ2-1
CASSLTRTGVKDEQFF
>TRBV4-1|TRBJ1-1
CASSQPRGGMNTEAFF
>TRBV4-2|TRBJ1-2
CASSQDGTGGISGGYTF
>TRBV14|TRBJ2-4
CASSHSGGLAKNIQYF
>TRBV30|TRBJ2-1
CAWYRGTNEQFF
>TRBV12-5|TRBJ2-1
CASGSFARGGSYEQFF
>TRBV10-1|TRBJ2-5
CASSGSDQETQYF
>TRBV5-6|TRBJ1-5
CASSRQGGNQPQHF
>TRBV5-6|TRBJ2-3
CASSLGGTSGVTDTQYF
>TRBV23-1|TRBJ1-4
CANRGAYNEKLFF
>TRBV19|TRBJ2-4
CASRKREQNIQYF
>TRBV11-3|TRBJ1-1
CASSSFDTLNTEAFF
>TRBV7-2|TRBJ2-4
CASSFLPTLAKNIQYF
>TRBV6-4|TRBJ2-3
CASRPCPGGGSTDTQYF
>TRBV7-3|TRBJ2-1
CASSLDRVRNEQFF
>TRBV11-2|TRBJ1-6
CASSLAGQGGSPLHF
>TRBV7-2|TRBJ2-2
CASSFQGAAGELFF
>TRBV7-2|TRBJ2-3
CASSLLAGGEDTQYF
>TRBV14|TRBJ2-2
CASSQDRFSPPGELFF
>TRBV5-6|TRBJ1-2
CASSLEGGPANYGYTF
>TRBV5-1|TRBJ1-6
CASSLKPGVWAKGNSPLHF
>TRBV18|TRBJ1-5
CASSPGTGGNQPQHF
>TRBV7-3|TRBJ2-2
CASSLNAGLNTGELFF
>TRBV11-2|TRBJ2-3
CASSHLAALTDTQYF
>TRBV5-6|TRBJ2-7
CASRAGSTYEQYF
>TRBV7-2|TRBJ2-2
CASRGQGDTGELFF
>TRBV11-2|TRBJ2-3
CASSLRRDFGTDTQYF
>TRBV27|TRBJ1-2
CASRRDSFYGYTF
>TRBV25-1|TRBJ1-1
CASSEGRVEAFF
>TRBV7-9|TRBJ2-1
CASSLNAGAGEQFF
>TRBV5-8|TRBJ1-2
CASSSFGTGFNYGYTF